This TCR beta chain was obtained from a study of cytomegalovirus exposure and HLA in healthy donors. PCR involved 60 Vbeta and 13 Jbeta primers. The assay was immunoSEQ multiplex PCR, and TCRdb's table has in-frame clones only and misses some. The table for this sample gives 150,000 to 200,000 clones. Germline CDR1 and CDR2: SEHNR and FQNEAQ (reference sequence). Germline trimming cut 4 bases from V and 8 bases from J; bases unmatched to any gene: 7. The CDR3 totals 14 residues. This receptor was obtained from a man aged 25-40 years in good health and CMV-seronegative. The sample consisted of PBMCs. The V and J genes are TRBV7-9 and TRBJ1-2, with TRBD1 matching over 10 bases. DNA of the CDR3: TGTGCCAGCAGCTGGGGGACAGGGGAATCCGGCTACACCTTC. This encodes CASSWGTGESGYTF. Using reference TRBV7-9 and TRBJ1-2 for the parts outside the CDR3, the full variable domain is DTGVSQNPRHKITKRGQNVTFRCDPISEHNRLYWYRQTLGQGPEFLTYFQNEAQLEKSRLLSDRFSAERPKGSFSTLEIQRTEQGDSAMYLCASSWGTGESGYTFGSGTRLTVV.